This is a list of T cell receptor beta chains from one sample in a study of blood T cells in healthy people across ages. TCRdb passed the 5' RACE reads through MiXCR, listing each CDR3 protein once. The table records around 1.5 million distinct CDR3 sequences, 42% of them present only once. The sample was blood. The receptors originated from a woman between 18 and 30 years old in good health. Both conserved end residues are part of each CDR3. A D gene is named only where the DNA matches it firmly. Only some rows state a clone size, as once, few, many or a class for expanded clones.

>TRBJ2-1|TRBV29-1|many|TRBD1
CSVGQGNNEQFF
TGCAGCGTTGGACAGGGGAACAATGAGCAGTTCTTC
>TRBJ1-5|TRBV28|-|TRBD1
CASSLSGQGVRPQHF
TGTGCCAGCAGTTTAAGTGGACAGGGGGTTCGGCCCCAGCATTTT
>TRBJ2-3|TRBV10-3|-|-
CAISESNTPPDTQYF
TGTGCCATCAGTGAGTCGAATACTCCCCCAGATACGCAGTATTTT
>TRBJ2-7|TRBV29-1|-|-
CSVGAGIEQYF
TGCAGCGTTGGAGCAGGGATCGAGCAGTACTTC
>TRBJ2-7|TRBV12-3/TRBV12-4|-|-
CASSLSRRTEQYF
TGTGCCAGCAGTTTGAGTAGGCGTACCGAGCAGTACTTC
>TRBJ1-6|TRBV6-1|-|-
CASRLQVGGRSNSPLHF
TGTGCCAGCAGGCTCCAAGTGGGGGGCCGTAGTAATTCACCCCTCCACTTT
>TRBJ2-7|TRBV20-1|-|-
CSARDLIGSTSYEQYF
TGCAGTGCTAGAGATCTGATCGGGTCTACTTCCTACGAGCAGTACTTC
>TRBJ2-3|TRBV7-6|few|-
CASTSHGGTDTQYF
TGTGCCAGCACCTCGCATGGGGGCACAGATACGCAGTATTTT
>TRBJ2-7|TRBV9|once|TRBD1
CASSAAAGGPYEQYF
TGTGCCAGCAGCGCCGCAGCAGGGGGACCCTACGAGCAGTACTTC
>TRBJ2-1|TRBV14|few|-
CASSLDPNYYNEQFF
TGTGCCAGCAGCTTGGATCCTAATTACTACAATGAGCAGTTCTTC
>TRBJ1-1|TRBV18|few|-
CASSPPYRETEAFF
TGTGCCAGCTCACCACCGTACAGGGAAACTGAAGCTTTCTTT
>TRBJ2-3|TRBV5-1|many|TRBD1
CASSPKTGTEITDTQYF
TGCGCCAGCAGCCCAAAGACCGGGACAGAGATCACAGATACGCAGTATTTT
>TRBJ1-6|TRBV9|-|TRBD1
CASSADRGASSPLHF
TGTGCCAGCAGCGCGGACAGGGGGGCCTCTTCACCCCTCCACTTT
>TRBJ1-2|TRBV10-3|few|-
CAISESGPRHYGYTF
TGTGCCATCAGTGAGTCTGGACCCCGGCACTATGGCTACACCTTC
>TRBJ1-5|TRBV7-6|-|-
CASSSGTGSSPQHF
TGTGCCAGCAGCTCCGGGACGGGGAGTTCGCCCCAGCATTTT
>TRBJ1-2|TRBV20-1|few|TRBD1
CSASDRGLIDGYTF
TGCAGTGCTAGCGACAGGGGCCTTATAGATGGCTACACCTTC
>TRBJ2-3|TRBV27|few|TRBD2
CASSLYHGTSGPDTQYF
TGTGCCAGCAGTTTATACCACGGGACTAGCGGGCCAGATACGCAGTATTTT
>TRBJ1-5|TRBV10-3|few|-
CAIRPHDDQPQHF
TGTGCCATCCGGCCCCACGACGATCAGCCCCAGCATTTT
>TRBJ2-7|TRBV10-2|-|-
CASSESVGAGSHSYF
-
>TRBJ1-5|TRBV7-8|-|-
CASSFGESGNQPQHF
TGTGCCAGCAGCTTCGGGGAGTCAGGCAATCAGCCCCAGCATTTT
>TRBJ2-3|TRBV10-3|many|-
CAISDGSTDTQYF
TGTGCCATCAGTGATGGATCCACAGATACGCAGTATTTT
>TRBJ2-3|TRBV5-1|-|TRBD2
CASSPGKREKDTQYF
TGCGCCAGCAGCCCCGGGAAGCGGGAAAAAGATACGCAGTATTTT
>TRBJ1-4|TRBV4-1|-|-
CASSQVGAGIEKLFF
TGCGCCAGCAGCCAAGTTGGGGCGGGAATCGAAAAACTGTTTTTT
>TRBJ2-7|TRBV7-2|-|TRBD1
CASSRARDRGFEQYF
TGTGCCAGCAGCCGCGCCCGGGACAGGGGTTTCGAGCAGTACTTC
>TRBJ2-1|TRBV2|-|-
CASRKGRGYNEQFF
TGTGCCAGCAGGAAGGGACGGGGCTACAATGAGCAGTTCTTC
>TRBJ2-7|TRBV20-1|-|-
CSALSGTYEQYF
TGCAGTGCCCTTTCAGGGACCTACGAGCAGTACTTC
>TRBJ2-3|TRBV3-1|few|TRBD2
CASSLRYGTRGSRTDTQYF
TGTGCCAGCAGCCTACGATACGGGACTAGAGGGAGCAGGACAGATACGCAGTATTTT
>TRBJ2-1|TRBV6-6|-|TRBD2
CASSYPASGYNEQFF
TGTGCCAGCAGTTACCCGGCTAGCGGCTACAATGAGCAGTTCTTC
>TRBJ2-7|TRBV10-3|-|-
CAIEGSSYNEQYF
TGTGCCATCGAGGGGAGCTCCTACAATGAGCAGTACTTC
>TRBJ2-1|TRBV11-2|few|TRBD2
CASSHSLAGGYNEQFF
TGTGCCAGCAGCCACAGCTTAGCGGGAGGCTACAATGAGCAGTTCTTC
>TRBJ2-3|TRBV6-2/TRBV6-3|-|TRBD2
CASSTPSGGTSTDTQYF
TGTGCCAGCAGTACCCCTAGCGGGGGGACAAGCACAGATACGCAGTATTTT
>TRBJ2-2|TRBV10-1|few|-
CASSESSGYGELFF
TGCGCCAGCAGTGAGTCGAGCGGGTACGGGGAGCTGTTTTTT
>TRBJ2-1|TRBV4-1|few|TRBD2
CASSPSPSGGNEQFF
TGCGCCAGCAGCCCATCCCCTAGCGGGGGCAATGAGCAGTTCTTC
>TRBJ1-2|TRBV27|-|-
CAGTSVGGFRTSSGYTF
TGTGCCGGCACCTCGGTGGGGGGTTTTAGGACTTCCTCTGGCTACACCTTC
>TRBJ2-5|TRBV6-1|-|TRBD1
CASSEQGEIQTQYF
TGTGCCAGCAGTGAACAGGGGGAAATACAGACCCAGTACTTC
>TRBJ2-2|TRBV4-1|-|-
CASSHMATGELFF
TGCGCCAGCAGCCACATGGCCACCGGGGAGCTGTTTTTT
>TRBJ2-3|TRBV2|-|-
CASSDEGGCTDTQYF
TGTGCCAGCAGTGACGAGGGGGGGTGCACAGATACGCAGTATTTT
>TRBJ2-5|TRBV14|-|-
CASSQDPPGAQYF
TGTGCCAGCAGCCAAGATCCGCCCGGGGCCCAGTACTTC
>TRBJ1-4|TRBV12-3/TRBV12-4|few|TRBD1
CASSGQGANEKLFF
TGTGCCAGCAGTGGACAGGGTGCTAATGAAAAACTGTTTTTT
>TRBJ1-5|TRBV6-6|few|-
CASSYYRDQPQHF
TGTGCCAGCAGTTACTATCGAGATCAGCCCCAGCATTTT